This TCR beta chain was identified during a study of cytomegalovirus exposure and HLA in healthy donors. At the level of the study: The same platform used for the 650 to 850 first-cohort repertoires was also used for the 95 to 150 validation repertoires, as a later analysis reported.

In the case of this clone: The antigen is undetermined.

The donors were part of the validation cohort of 120 subjects. That cohort was separate from the first cohort, which comprised 550 to 750 subjects. The study, taken as a whole, reports: Among TCR sequences, most were rare, though some public TCRs appeared in many donors. The study designated 150 to 200 TCR beta chains cytomegalovirus-associated.

Clones were sequenced by immunoSEQ multiplex PCR, and TCRdb holds only the in-frame ones, with some missing. Of 200,000 to 300,000 clones detected, 90% appear once; the ten largest clones hold 3.1%. CDR3 length: 14 amino acids. Germline V lookup: CDR1 SGHDT, CDR2 YYEEEE. The V gene lost 1 base and the J gene lost 5 bases, with 9 bases spanning the gap. The chain combines TRBV5-6 with TRBJ1-4, with D perhaps TRBD1 (6 bases). The receptor's source is a woman under 40 in good health and CMV-seronegative. The source material was PBMCs. The CDR3 sequence is CASSLKGVNEKLFF. For the CDR3, the DNA is TGTGCCAGCAGCTTGAAGGGGGTAAATGAAAAACTGTTTTTT.